Presented here are 25 T cell receptor beta chains from one specimen sequenced in a study of blood T cell repertoires in COVID-19. Assay used: immunoSEQ multiplex PCR; TCRdb lists only in-frame clones, some missing. The repertoire holds tens of thousands of clones, with roughly 71% as singletons. The specimen was peripheral blood. These receptors came from a man of 80 years or more with acute or convalescent COVID-19.

V gene TRBV19 combines with J gene TRBJ2-2; 7 bases match TRBD2. The V gene's germline CDR1 is LNHDA and CDR2 SQIVND (reference sequence). The CDR3 runs 18 residues. The V segment lost 5 bases and the J segment 5 bases; nucleotides outside the gene matches: 17. CDR3 amino acids: CASSSFQGGSLITGELFF. For the CDR3, the DNA is TGTGCCAGTAGTTCGTTTCAGGGCGGGAGCCTAATAACCGGGGAGCTGTTTTTT.

This clone appeared a few times. For the CDR3, the DNA is TGTGCCAGCAGCTTGGCCGCGGCTTACGGAAACACCATATATTTT. Residues: CASSLAAAYGNTIYF. The V and J genes are TRBV5-6 and TRBJ1-3; D ambiguous. CDR3 length equals 15 residues. Trimming took 0 bases from V and 4 from J, leaving 11 bases between them. From germline, CDR1 is SGHDT and CDR2 YYEEEE.

The rearrangement uses TRBV6-6 and TRBJ2-1, with D possibly being TRBD1 (6 bases). The CDR3 is made up of 11 amino acids. Trimming stripped 8 bases from V and 7 bases from J, with 9 bases between. CDR1 is MNHNY, CDR2 SVGAGI, per germline (reference sequence). DNA for the CDR3: TGTGCCAGCCGGACAGCTAATGAGCAGTTCTTC. This sequence encodes CASRTANEQFF.

A few counts support this clone. The chain carries TRBV4-2 and TRBJ1-3; maybe TRBD1 (6 bases). Germline V gene lookup returns CDR1 LGHNA and CDR2 YNFKEQ. V shed 4 bases and J shed 0 bases, with 19 bases lying between them. CDR3 size: 18 residues. CDR3 in DNA: TGTGCCAGCAGCCCAAGATTGGGAAGGGGGAACTCTGGAAACACCATATATTTT. Translated: CASSPRLGRGNSGNTIYF.

The chain links TRBV7-2 to TRBJ2-3; D is perhaps TRBD2 (6 bases). The CDR3 covers 14 residues. Trimming took off 5 bases at V and 0 bases at J, with 9 bases between the two ends. Germline values: CDR1 SGHTA, CDR2 FQGNSA. The CDR3 nucleotides read TGTGCCAGCAGCCAGGACTACAGCACAGATACGCAGTATTTT. This codes for CASSQDYSTDTQYF.

The rearrangement links TRBV9 to TRBJ2-5; D not resolved. Looked up from germline, CDR1 is SGDLS and CDR2 is YYNGEE. The CDR3 is 13 amino acids. The V gene lost 0 bases and the J gene lost 2 bases, with 5 bases spanning the gap. The CDR3 DNA is TGTGCCAGCAGCGTAGGGCAGCAAGAGACCCAGTACTTC. Translating gives CASSVGQQETQYF.

The chain couples TRBV11-2 to TRBJ1-5; a possible D gene is TRBD1 (6 bases). V lost 3 bases and J 2 bases, leaving 8 bases between the germline ends. There are 14 residues in the CDR3. Germline V gene lookup returns CDR1 SGHAT and CDR2 FQNNGV. As DNA, the CDR3 is TGTGCCAGCAGCTTGAACAGGGGCAATCAGCCCCAGCATTTT. Its protein product is CASSLNRGNQPQHF.

The chain carries TRBV7-9 and TRBJ1-2; the D gene is possibly TRBD1 (6 bases). The CDR3 has 13 amino acids. V was pared by 5 bases and J by 3 bases, with 10 bases between. CDR1 and CDR2 from the germline V gene are SEHNR and FQNEAQ (reference sequence). CDR3 in amino acids: CASSGGGHYGYTF. The DNA for the CDR3 is TGTGCCAGCAGCGGCGGGGGCCACTATGGCTACACCTTC.

The J gene is TRBJ2-3, the V gene TRBV2; 7 bases map to TRBD2. The CDR3 runs to 13 residues. The germline V gene encodes CDR1 SNHLY and CDR2 FYNNEI. Germline trimming cut 9 bases from V and 0 bases from J; bases unmatched to any gene: 3. CDR3: CARGGISTDTQYF. In DNA, the CDR3 is TGTGCCAGGGGGGGGATTAGCACAGATACGCAGTATTTT. The variable domain in full, completed from reference TRBV2 and TRBJ2-3, reads EPEVTQTPSHQVTQMGQEVILRCVPISNHLYFYWYRQILGQKVEFLVSFYNNEISEKSEIFDDQFSVERPDGSNFTLKIRSTKLEDSAMYFCARGGISTDTQYFGPGTRLTVL.

This chain connects TRBV5-1 to TRBJ1-2; 8 bases match TRBD1. Losses at the gene ends were 3 bases for V and 8 bases for J; bases not matched to a gene: 12. CDR3 length: 15 amino acids. Per the germline V gene, CDR1 is SGHRS and CDR2 is YFSETQ. The CDR3 nucleotides are TGCGCCAGCAGCTGGGAACAACAGGGGGATGGGGGCTACACCTTC. This encodes CASSWEQQGDGGYTF.

V gene TRBV19 combines with J gene TRBJ1-4, with D possibly matching TRBD1 (5 bases). Germline V gives CDR1 LNHDA, CDR2 SQIVND (reference sequence). The CDR3 extends over 15 amino acids. Trimming removed 7 bases from V and 7 bases from J, with 19 bases in between. The DNA for the CDR3 is TGTGCCAGTACCTTCGACGGGGCGGGAAGTGAAAAACTGTTTTTT. Amino acid sequence: CASTFDGAGSEKLFF.

The J gene is TRBJ1-4, the V gene TRBV5-5; D may be TRBD1 (6 bases). Germline CDR1 reads SGHKS; CDR2 reads YYEKEE (reference sequence). V was pared by 4 bases and J by 7 bases, with 20 bases between. This CDR3 contains 16 residues. In DNA, the CDR3 is TGTGCCAGCAGCGTTTCCCGGGACACCGGAGTTGAAAAACTGTTTTTT. This encodes CASSVSRDTGVEKLFF.

The chain joins TRBV5-1 to TRBJ1-2, with a possible D match to TRBD1 (5 bases). Germline loops: CDR1 SGHRS, CDR2 YFSETQ. Trimming stripped 0 bases from V and 8 bases from J, with 17 bases between. CDR3 length equals 15 residues. As DNA, the CDR3 is TGCGCCAGCAGCTTGGCCCGGGGGTTCGTTATGGGCTACACCTTC. Encoded protein: CASSLARGFVMGYTF.

This clone was counted once. The V call is TRBV9, the J call TRBJ2-3; no clear D gene. V lost 0 bases and J 4 bases, leaving 12 bases between the germline ends. CDR3 length: 15 residues. CDR1 SGDLS and CDR2 YYNGEE come from the germline V gene. The CDR3 bases are TGTGCCAGCAGCGTAGTTAAAGGCGACTCAGATACGCAGTATTTT. Translated: CASSVVKGDSDTQYF.

V gene TRBV2 combines with J gene TRBJ1-1; the D gene is possibly TRBD1 (6 bases). The CDR3 is 16 residues long. CDR1 SNHLY and CDR2 FYNNEI come from the germline V gene. V was cut by 5 bases and J by 0 bases, with 16 bases left in between. CDR3 amino acids: CASSRTDSRMNTEAFF. CDR3 nucleotides: TGTGCCAGCAGTCGGACAGATTCCCGAATGAACACTGAAGCTTTCTTT. The variable domain in full, with the rest retrieved from reference TRBV2 and TRBJ1-1, is EPEVTQTPSHQVTQMGQEVILRCVPISNHLYFYWYRQILGQKVEFLVSFYNNEISEKSEIFDDQFSVERPDGSNFTLKIRSTKLEDSAMYFCASSRTDSRMNTEAFFGQGTRLTVV.

The V call is TRBV19, the J call TRBJ2-2, with 7 nucleotides matching TRBD1. V lost 8 bases and J lost 6; bases outside the gene matches: 12. The CDR3 runs 15 residues. The germline gives CDR1 LNHDA, CDR2 SQIVND (reference sequence). Written as DNA, the CDR3 is TGTGCCAGTGGGTCTGTAGGGGGCTTGGCCGGGGAGCTGTTTTTT. Its protein product is CASGSVGGLAGELFF.

This sequence joins TRBV19 and TRBJ1-3, with D uncertain. Trimming removed 4 bases from V and 0 bases from J, with 16 bases in between. Germline V lookup: CDR1 LNHDA, CDR2 SQIVND (reference sequence). There are 17 residues in the CDR3. The CDR3: CASSKLRDPSSGNTIYF. In nucleotides, the CDR3 is TGTGCCAGTAGTAAACTCCGGGATCCGAGCTCTGGAAACACCATATATTTT.

The V call is TRBV7-3, the J call TRBJ1-2, with 8 bases that match TRBD1. The CDR3 spans 13 residues. The germline V gene encodes CDR1 SGHTA and CDR2 FQGTGA. V gave up 6 bases and J gave up 7 bases; unmatched junction bases: 7. DNA for the CDR3: TGTGCCAGCAGGGTTGACAGGGGAGGTGGCTACACCTTC. Its protein product is CASRVDRGGGYTF.

The chain uses TRBV18 and TRBJ1-3; D may be TRBD1 (5 bases). CDR1 KGHSH and CDR2 LQKENI come from the germline V gene. The CDR3 length is 14 residues. Trimming left V 2 bases short and J 8 bases short, with 13 bases between. CDR3: CASSPSSQDYTIYF. The CDR3 bases are TGTGCCAGCTCACCAAGCTCACAGGATTACACCATATATTTT.

The sample holds a few counts of this clone. V gene TRBV5-1 combines with J gene TRBJ2-5, with no clear D. CDR3 size: 13 residues. The germline V gene encodes CDR1 SGHRS and CDR2 YFSETQ. Trimming pared 0 bases from V and 8 bases from J, leaving 11 bases between. This chain's CDR3 is CASSLVSEDTQYF. The CDR3 DNA follows: TGCGCCAGCAGCTTGGTCTCCGAGGATACCCAGTACTTC. The entire variable domain, with the rest obtained from reference TRBV5-1 and TRBJ2-5, is as follows: KAGVTQTPRYLIKTRGQQVTLSCSPISGHRSVSWYQQTPGQGLQFLFEYFSETQRNKGNFPGRFSGRQFSNSRSEMNVSTLELGDSALYLCASSLVSEDTQYFGPGTRLLVL.

The V call is TRBV5-1, the J call TRBJ1-3; D might be TRBD1 (6 bases). The CDR3 has 15 amino acids. The ends were cut back, 0 bases at V and 1 base at J, with 8 bases in the middle. The germline V gene encodes CDR1 SGHRS and CDR2 YFSETQ. The CDR3 bases are TGCGCCAGCAGCTTGGCTACAGGGTCTGGAAACACCATATATTTT. This sequence encodes CASSLATGSGNTIYF.

Written as DNA, the CDR3 is TGTGCCAGCTCACCACTAGCGGGAGAAAACATTCAGTACTTC. This translates into CASSPLAGENIQYF. The chain recombines TRBV18 with TRBJ2-4, with 9 bases fitting TRBD2. The J segment lost 5 bases and the V segment lost 1 base, leaving 0 bases of the junction unmatched. Germline V gene lookup returns CDR1 KGHSH and CDR2 LQKENI. The CDR3 is 14 amino acids. Full variable domain (missing parts from reference TRBV18 and TRBJ2-4): NAGVMQNPRHLVRRRGQEARLRCSPMKGHSHVYWYRQLPEEGLKFMVYLQKENIIDESGMPKERFSAEFPKEGPSILRIQQVVRGDSAAYFCASSPLAGENIQYFGAGTRLSVL.

The sample holds a few counts of this clone. The chain combines TRBV27 with TRBJ1-1, with a tentative D call TRBD1 (6 bases). Germline CDR1 and CDR2: MNHEY and SMNVEV (reference sequence). Trimming left V 3 bases short and J 2 bases short, with 13 bases between. The CDR3 has 15 amino acids. CDR3 residues: CASSLSGTHNTEAFF. In DNA form, the CDR3 reads TGTGCCAGCAGTTTGTCTGGGACACACAACACTGAAGCTTTCTTT.

The J gene is TRBJ1-1, the V gene TRBV6-1; TRBD1 matches at 10 bases. V shed 3 bases and J 3 bases; nucleotides not matched to a gene: 4. The CDR3 has 15 residues. Germline loops: CDR1 MNHNS, CDR2 SASEGT. For the CDR3, the DNA is TGTGCCAGCAGTGAGACCGGGACAGGGGACACTGAAGCTTTCTTT. Its protein is CASSETGTGDTEAFF.

The J gene is TRBJ2-1, the V gene TRBV15; 10 positions match TRBD2. CDR3 size: 16 residues. Looked up from germline, CDR1 is LNHNV and CDR2 is YYDKDF (reference sequence). V lost 0 bases to trimming and J lost 6 bases; unmatched junction nucleotides: 5. This CDR3 is CATSRDLAGVVNEQFF. The CDR3 DNA is TGTGCCACCAGCAGAGACCTAGCGGGGGTTGTCAATGAGCAGTTCTTC.